This T cell receptor (beta chain) was obtained from a study of shared clonotypes between healthy human individuals. Findings and caveats of the study: The study found 4.5% to 6% of naive CD4 clonotypes shared across a handful of donors.

This clone occurred a few times. The target antigen is unknown. The sample carries other DNA sequences with the same CDR3. Assay used: immunoSEQ multiplex PCR; TCRdb lists only in-frame clones, some missing. This table holds 2 million to 2.5 million clones, roughly 93% found once. Deletions cut 4 bases from V and 5 bases from J, with 5 bases between. The germline V gene encodes CDR1 KGHSH and CDR2 LQKENI. This CDR3 has 11 amino acids. The sample taken for sequencing was naive CD4+ T cells from PBMCs. The sample's subset: CD45RA+ positively selected. The chain joins TRBV18 to TRBJ1-1, with D uncertain. The receptor was isolated from a man aged 18-30 years in good health. Some clones in this sample may be carry-over from other donors' samples. CDR3 region: CASSQGTEAFF. CDR3 nucleotides: TGTGCCAGCTCACAAGGTACTGAAGCTTTCTTT.